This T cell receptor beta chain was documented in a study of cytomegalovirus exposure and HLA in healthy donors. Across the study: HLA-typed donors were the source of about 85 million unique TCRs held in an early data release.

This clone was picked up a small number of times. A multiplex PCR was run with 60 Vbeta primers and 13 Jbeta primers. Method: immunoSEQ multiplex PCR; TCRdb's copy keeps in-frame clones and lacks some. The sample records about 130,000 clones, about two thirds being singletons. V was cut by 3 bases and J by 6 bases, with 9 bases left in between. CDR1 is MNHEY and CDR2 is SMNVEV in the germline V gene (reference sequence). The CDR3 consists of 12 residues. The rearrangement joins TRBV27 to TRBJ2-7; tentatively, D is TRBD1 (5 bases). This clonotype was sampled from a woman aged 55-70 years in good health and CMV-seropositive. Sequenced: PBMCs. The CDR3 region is CASSLSRGEQYF. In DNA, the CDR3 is TGTGCCAGCAGTTTGTCTAGGGGCGAGCAGTACTTC.